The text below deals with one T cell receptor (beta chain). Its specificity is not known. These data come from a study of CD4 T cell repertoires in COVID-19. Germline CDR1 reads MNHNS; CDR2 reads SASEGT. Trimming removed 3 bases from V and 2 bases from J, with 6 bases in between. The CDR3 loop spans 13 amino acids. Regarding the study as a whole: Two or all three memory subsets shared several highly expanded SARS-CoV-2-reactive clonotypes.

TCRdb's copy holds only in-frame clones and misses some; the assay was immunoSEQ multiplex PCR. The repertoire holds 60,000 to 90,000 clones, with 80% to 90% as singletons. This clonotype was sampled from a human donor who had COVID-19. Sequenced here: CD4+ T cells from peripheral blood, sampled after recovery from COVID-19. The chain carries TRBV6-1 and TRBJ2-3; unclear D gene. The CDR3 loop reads CASSERYTDTQYF. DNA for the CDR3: TGTGCCAGCAGTGAGCGATACACAGATACGCAGTATTTT.